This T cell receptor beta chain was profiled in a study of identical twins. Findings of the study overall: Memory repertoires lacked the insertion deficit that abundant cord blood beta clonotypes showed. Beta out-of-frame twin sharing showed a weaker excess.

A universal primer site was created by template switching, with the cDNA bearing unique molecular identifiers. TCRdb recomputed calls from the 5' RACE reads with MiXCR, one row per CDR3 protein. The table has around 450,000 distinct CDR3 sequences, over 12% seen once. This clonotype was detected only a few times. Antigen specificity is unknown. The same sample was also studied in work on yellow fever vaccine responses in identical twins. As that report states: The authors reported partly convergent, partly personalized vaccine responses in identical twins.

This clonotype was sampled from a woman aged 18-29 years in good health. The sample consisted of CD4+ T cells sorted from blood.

The chain's CDR3 is CASSLALLVNEQFF. For the CDR3, the DNA is TGCGCCAGCAGCTTGGCCCTACTCGTAAATGAGCAGTTCTTC. The V call is TRBV5-1, the J call TRBJ2-1; D uncertain. The V end was cut by 0 bases, the J end by 7 bases, with 11 bases between. This CDR3 has 14 amino acids. Germline values: CDR1 SGHRS, CDR2 YFSETQ.